This record concerns one T cell receptor (beta chain) sequence. The data derive from a study of OX40 agonist ivuxolimab in advanced cancers. Deletions cut 5 bases from V and 7 bases from J, with 12 bases between. The CDR3 length is 13 residues. CDR1 and CDR2 (germline): MNHNY, SVGAGI (reference sequence). Sequenced by immunoSEQ multiplex PCR; TCRdb stores in-frame clones only, minus some. The sample includes under 100,000 clones, 80% to 95% of them seen just once. The sample consisted of CD4+ or CD8+ T cells sorted from blood, taken in a trial of the OX40 agonist ivuxolimab. The receptor was isolated from an adult with an advanced solid tumor such as melanoma, head and neck, liver or kidney cancer. The V gene is TRBV6-6, the J gene TRBJ1-5; D is undetermined. In nucleotides, the CDR3 is TGTGCCAGCAGTCCGGAAGGTCAGCAGCCCCAGCATTTT. It codes for CASSPEGQQPQHF.